This T cell receptor (beta chain) was found in a study of neurological immune-mediated disorders. Notes on the study in general: No CDR3 amino acid sequences recurred among expanded clones across subjects, suggesting private repertoires in all groups. The level of TCR clonal expansion was highest in patients with HTLV-1-associated myelopathy and lowest in multiple sclerosis, where it fell below the level seen in healthy controls.

TCRdb called the 5' RACE reads again in MiXCR, with one record for every CDR3 protein. This sample carries nearly 60,000 distinct CDR3 sequences, roughly 3.2% of them seen once, and the ten largest clones take about 3.1%. The V end was cut by 0 bases, the J end by 1 base, with 10 bases between. Germline CDR1 and CDR2: SGHRS and YFSETQ. The CDR3 is 15 amino acids. This clonotype was seen ten or more times. Antigen specificity is unknown. Specimen: PBMCs. This clonotype was sampled from a young woman with multiple sclerosis. The chain is built from TRBV5-1 and TRBJ1-1, with a possible D match to TRBD1 (6 bases). The CDR3 here is CASSLDTGKNTEAFF. CDR3 DNA: TGCGCCAGCAGCTTGGATACAGGGAAGAACACTGAAGCTTTCTTT.